The subject of this entry is one TCR beta chain. Its antigen remains unknown. This sample stems from a study of T cells in localized non-small cell lung cancer. Study-level points and caveats: The highest T cell clonality was in uninvolved adjacent lung, above tumor.

Trimming took 5 bases from V and 2 from J; bases not matched to a gene: 4. The CDR3 has 14 residues. Germline loops: CDR1 MNHGY, CDR2 SAAAGT. Only in-frame clones appear in the TCRdb table, and some are missing; sequencing was by immunoSEQ multiplex PCR. In the table there are approximately 2,800 clones, roughly a quarter of which are singletons. Sequenced here: lung tumor tissue, sampled before any cancer treatment. This TCR was sampled from a woman aged 40-69 years with stage I lung adenocarcinoma. The rearrangement uses TRBV6-8 and TRBJ1-1; TRBD1 aligns across 8 bases. The CDR3 region is CASSNRGVNTEAFF. The CDR3 DNA follows: TGTGCCAGCAGTAACAGGGGGGTAAACACTGAAGCTTTCTTT.